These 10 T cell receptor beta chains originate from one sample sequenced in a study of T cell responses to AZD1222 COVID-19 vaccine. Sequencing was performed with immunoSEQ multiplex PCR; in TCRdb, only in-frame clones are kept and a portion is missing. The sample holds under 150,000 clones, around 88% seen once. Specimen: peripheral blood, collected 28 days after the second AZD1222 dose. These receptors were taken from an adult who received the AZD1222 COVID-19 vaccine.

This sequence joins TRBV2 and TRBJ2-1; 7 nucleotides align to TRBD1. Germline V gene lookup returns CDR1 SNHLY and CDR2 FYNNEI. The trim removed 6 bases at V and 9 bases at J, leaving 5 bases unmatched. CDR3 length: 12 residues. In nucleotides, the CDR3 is TGTGCCAGCAGCTATGGGACAGTTGAGCAGTTCTTC. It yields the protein CASSYGTVEQFF.

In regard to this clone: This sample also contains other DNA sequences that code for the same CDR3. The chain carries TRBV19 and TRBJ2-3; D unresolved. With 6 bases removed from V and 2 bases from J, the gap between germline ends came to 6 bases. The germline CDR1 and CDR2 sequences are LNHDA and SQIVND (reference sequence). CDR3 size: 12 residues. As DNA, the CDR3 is TGTGCCAGTAGCCCGAACACAGATACGCAGTATTTT. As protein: CASSPNTDTQYF.

Here the CDR3 DNA reads TGTGCCAGCAGTTACTTAGGGGGGGTCGGAACCGGGGAGCTGTTTTTT. Its protein is CASSYLGGVGTGELFF. V usage is TRBV6-2 or TRBV6-3 and J usage is TRBJ2-2; possibly TRBD2 for D (7 bases). Germline lookup yields CDR1 MNHEY and CDR2 SVGEGT. V was clipped by 1 base and J by 5 bases, with 14 bases between them. This CDR3 region has 16 residues.

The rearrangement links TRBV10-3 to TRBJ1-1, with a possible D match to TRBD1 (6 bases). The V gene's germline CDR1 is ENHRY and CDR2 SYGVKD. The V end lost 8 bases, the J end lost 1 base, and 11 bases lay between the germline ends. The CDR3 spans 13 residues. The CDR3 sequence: CAIRGTPNTEAFF. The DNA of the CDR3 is TGTGCCATCCGGGGGACACCGAACACTGAAGCTTTCTTT.

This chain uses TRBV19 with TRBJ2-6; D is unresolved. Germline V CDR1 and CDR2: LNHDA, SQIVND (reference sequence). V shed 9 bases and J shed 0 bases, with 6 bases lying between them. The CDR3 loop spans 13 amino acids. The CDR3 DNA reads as TGTGCCAGCAGAGTCTCTGGGGCCAACGTCCTGACTTTC. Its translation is CASRVSGANVLTF. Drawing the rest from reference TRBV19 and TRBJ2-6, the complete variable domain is DGGITQSPKYLFRKEGQNVTLSCEQNLNHDAMYWYRQDPGQGLRLIYYSQIVNDFQKGDIAEGYSVSREKKESFPLTVTSAQKNPTAFYLCASRVSGANVLTFGAGSRLTVL.

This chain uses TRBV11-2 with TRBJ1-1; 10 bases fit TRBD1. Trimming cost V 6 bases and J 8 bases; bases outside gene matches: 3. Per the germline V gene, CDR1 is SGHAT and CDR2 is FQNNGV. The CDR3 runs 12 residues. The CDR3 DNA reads TGTGCCAGCAGTTGGGACAGGGGAGAAGCTTTCTTT. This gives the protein CASSWDRGEAFF.

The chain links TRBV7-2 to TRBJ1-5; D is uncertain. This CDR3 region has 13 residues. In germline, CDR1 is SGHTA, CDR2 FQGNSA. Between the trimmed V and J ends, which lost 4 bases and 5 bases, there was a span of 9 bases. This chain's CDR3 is CASSWKRDQPQHF. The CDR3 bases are TGTGCCAGCAGCTGGAAGAGGGATCAGCCCCAGCATTTT.

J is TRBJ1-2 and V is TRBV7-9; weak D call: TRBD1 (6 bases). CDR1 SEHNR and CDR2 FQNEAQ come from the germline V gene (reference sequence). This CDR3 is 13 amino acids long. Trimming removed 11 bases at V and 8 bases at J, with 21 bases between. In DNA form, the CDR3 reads TGTGCCGCGGCCCAACAGGGAAGGATAGGCTACACCTTC. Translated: CAAAQQGRIGYTF.

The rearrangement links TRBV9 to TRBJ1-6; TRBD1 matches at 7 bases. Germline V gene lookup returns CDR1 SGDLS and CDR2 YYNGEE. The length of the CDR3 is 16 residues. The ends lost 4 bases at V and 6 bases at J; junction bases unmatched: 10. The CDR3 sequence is CASSSTSGTVNSPLHF. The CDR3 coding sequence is TGTGCCAGCAGCTCAACCTCGGGGACAGTTAATTCACCCCTCCACTTT.

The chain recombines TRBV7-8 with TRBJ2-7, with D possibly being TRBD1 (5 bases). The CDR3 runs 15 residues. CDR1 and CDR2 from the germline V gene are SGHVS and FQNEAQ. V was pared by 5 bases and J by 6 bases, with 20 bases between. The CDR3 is CASSPRLAGPPEQYF. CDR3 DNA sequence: TGTGCCAGCAGCCCGAGATTGGCAGGGCCTCCCGAGCAGTACTTC.